The rows below give T cell receptor beta chains drawn from one sample of a study of cytomegalovirus exposure and HLA in healthy donors. The method was immunoSEQ multiplex PCR; TCRdb's version includes in-frame clones alone and lacks a portion of them. The table lists about 160,000 clones, about 79% of them singletons. The sequencing sample was made of PBMCs. The receptors come from a man in his forties or fifties in good health and CMV-seropositive. The CDR3 runs from the conserved cysteine through the conserved F or W. A D gene is named only where the DNA matches it firmly.

V gene	CDR3 length	D gene	J gene	CDR3 protein	CDR3 DNA
TRBV6-1	13	.	TRBJ2-1	CASSGGWAGAQFF	TGTGCCAGCAGTGGGGGATGGGCAGGGGCCCAGTTCTTC
TRBV10-3	16	.	TRBJ1-5	CATGDSGILSNQPQHF	TGTGCCACCGGAGACTCGGGGATTTTGTCCAATCAGCCCCAGCATTTT
TRBV9	16	.	TRBJ2-1	CASSPRSTHDENEQFF	TGTGCCAGCAGCCCGCGGTCGACTCACGATGAAAATGAGCAGTTCTTC
TRBV29-1	14	TRBD2	TRBJ2-3	CSVGMAGGTDTQYF	TGCAGCGTTGGGATGGCGGGAGGCACAGATACGCAGTATTTT
TRBV23-1	14	TRBD1	TRBJ1-5	CASVGQGRNQPQHF	TGCGCCAGCGTCGGACAGGGGCGCAATCAGCCCCAGCATTTT
TRBV4-1	17	TRBD1	TRBJ1-6	CASSHTPPGQPNSPLHF	TGCGCCAGCAGCCACACCCCCCCGGGACAGCCAAATTCACCCCTCCACTTT
TRBV2	13	.	TRBJ2-3	CASSEVLADTQYF	TGTGCCAGCAGTGAGGTTCTAGCAGATACGCAGTATTTT
TRBV11-2	13	.	TRBJ2-5	CASSLARPGTQYF	TGTGCCAGCAGCTTAGCCAGACCGGGGACCCAGTACTTC
TRBV28	14	TRBD1	TRBJ1-6	CASSLDRANSPLHF	TGTGCCAGCAGTCTGGACAGGGCTAATTCACCCCTCCACTTT
TRBV27	14	TRBD1	TRBJ1-2	CASTTRQGADVYTF	TGTGCCAGCACAACGCGGCAGGGGGCAGATGTCTACACCTTC
TRBV11-3	13	TRBD1	TRBJ2-7	CASSNDRDYEQYF	TGTGCCAGCAGCAACGACAGGGACTACGAGCAGTACTTC